The sequence of this T cell receptor beta chain was determined in a study of T cells expressing NK-cell markers. Study summary: Source material for TCR beta repertoires consisted of sorted CD3+CD56+NKG2C+, CD3+CD56+NKG2C- and CD3+CD56-NKG2C+ T cells.

For TCR beta, cDNA was produced by 5'RACE template switching with UMIs. TCRdb re-called the 5' RACE reads and shows each CDR3 protein once, DNA omitted. This listing includes tens of thousands of distinct CDR3 sequences. About this clonotype: Its antigen remains unidentified.

This CDR3 has 16 residues. Germline V CDR1 and CDR2: MNHEY, SMNVEV (reference sequence). Regarding the study as a whole: These clonotypes additionally ranked first within the CD3+CD56-NKG2C+ fraction of a handful of donors.

This receptor was taken from a woman between 18 and 70 years old in good health. Sequencing input: blood T cells: a sorted CD56 or NKG2C T cell subset, CD4+ or CD8+ T cells, or bulk PBMC T cells (not recorded which). The rearrangement links TRBV27 to TRBJ2-1; the D call of TRBD2 rests on TCRdb alone, since no DNA is present to check it. The CDR3 region is CASTHAVAGVDNEQFF.